A single sample is the source of the 9 T cell receptor beta chains below, sequenced in a study of T cells in Graves' hyperthyroidism and ophthalmopathy. RNA transcripts served as the template for amplifying TCR beta CDR3 regions. The HTBI primer set was used in a first-round RT-PCR of the TCR CDR3. TCRdb itself ran the multiplex PCR reads through MiXCR, one entry per CDR3 protein. The table includes 750,000 to 900,000 distinct CDR3 sequences, approximately 40% detected once. The specimen sequenced was blood. These receptors all stem from a man aged 18 to 35 with Graves' hyperthyroidism.

This clonotype was seen a handful of times. The chain carries TRBV20-1 and TRBJ2-7; tentative D call: TRBD1 (7 bases). Germline V gene sequence: CDR1 DFQATT, CDR2 SNEGSKA (reference sequence). The V end was cut by 3 bases, the J end by 6 bases, with 18 bases between. This CDR3 region has 14 residues. CDR3 nucleotides: TGCAGTGCTAGGGAGGGGGCGGTAAGGTCCGAGCAGTACTTC. It is translated as CSAREGAVRSEQYF.

The chain is built from TRBV12-3 or TRBV12-4 and TRBJ2-2; maybe TRBD2 (5 bases). The germline V and J ends were trimmed by 8 bases and 2 bases, with 12 bases remaining between them. CDR3 length equals 14 residues. CDR3 bases: TGTGCCAGCTCTTCAGCGGTCAACACCGGGGAGCTGTTTTTT. Amino acids: CASSSAVNTGELFF.

This clonotype was counted only a few times. The V and J genes are TRBV13 and TRBJ2-2; D ambiguous. Trimming removed 7 bases from V and 6 bases from J, with 9 bases in between. CDR1 and CDR2 from the germline V gene are PRHDT and FYEKMQ (reference sequence). CDR3 length: 12 amino acids. The CDR3 reads CASMKASGELFF. In DNA form, the CDR3 reads TGTGCCAGCATGAAGGCCTCCGGGGAGCTGTTTTTT.

Ten or more counts support this clonotype. The genes are TRBV12-3 or TRBV12-4 and TRBJ1-1, with a possible D match to TRBD1 (5 bases). V dropped 6 bases and J dropped 10 bases, with 12 bases sitting between them. There are 11 residues in the CDR3. In DNA, the CDR3 is TGTGCCAGCAGCCCCGGACAAGGAGCTTTCTTT. Protein: CASSPGQGAFF.

This clonotype was observed at least ten times. The chain links TRBV6-5 to TRBJ1-2; D is uncertain. The germline V and J ends were trimmed by 5 bases and 4 bases, with 8 bases remaining between them. The CDR3 runs 12 residues. The germline V gene encodes CDR1 MNHEY and CDR2 SVGAGI. CDR3 protein: CASSALGYGYTF. The CDR3 DNA reads TGTGCCAGCAGTGCTCTTGGCTATGGCTACACCTTC.

The table lists this clonotype with many counts. V and J are TRBV19 and TRBJ1-2; no firm D call. V lost 3 bases to trimming and J lost 5 bases, with 16 bases between them. CDR3 length: 15 residues. The germline V gene encodes CDR1 LNHDA and CDR2 SQIVND (reference sequence). The CDR3 DNA follows: TGTGCCAGTAGTATTAAACGGGGAGAGGGATATGGCTACACCTTC. Its translation: CASSIKRGEGYGYTF. Variable domain in full (rest from reference TRBV19 and TRBJ1-2): DGGITQSPKYLFRKEGQNVTLSCEQNLNHDAMYWYRQDPGQGLRLIYYSQIVNDFQKGDIAEGYSVSREKKESFPLTVTSAQKNPTAFYLCASSIKRGEGYGYTFGSGTRLTVV.

The CDR3 is CASTDLQETQYF. Written as DNA, the CDR3 is TGTGCCAGCACGGACCTTCAGGAGACCCAGTACTTC. The rearrangement uses TRBV6-6 and TRBJ2-5; D is undetermined. The V end was cut by 7 bases, the J end by 5 bases, with 11 bases between. Germline V gives CDR1 MNHNY, CDR2 SVGAGI (reference sequence). This CDR3 spans 12 amino acids.

V usage is TRBV6-6 and J usage is TRBJ1-1; D might be TRBD1 (6 bases). Germline values: CDR1 MNHNY, CDR2 SVGAGI (reference sequence). There are 15 residues in the CDR3. The germline V and J ends were trimmed by 5 bases and 4 bases, with 17 bases remaining between them. DNA for the CDR3: TGTGCCAGCAGTCACGCGACAGGCAGAGGCACTGAAGCTTTCTTT. As protein: CASSHATGRGTEAFF.

The J gene is TRBJ2-7, the V gene TRBV7-2; 12 nucleotides line up with TRBD1. The CDR3 length is 16 residues. V shed 4 bases and J 6 bases; nucleotides not matched to a gene: 10. CDR1 is SGHTA and CDR2 is FQGNSA in the germline V gene. DNA for the CDR3: TGTGCCAGCAGCTCTTCCCGGGACAGGGGGCTTGCCGAGCAGTACTTC. Translating gives CASSSSRDRGLAEQYF.